The sequence of this T cell receptor beta chain was determined in a study of CD8+ T cells in alopecia areata. CDR1 is SGHAT, CDR2 FQNNGV, per germline. This CDR3 has 16 residues. The V and J ends lost 5 bases and 8 bases, in that order; junction bases with no gene match: 13. Investigators isolated RNA and reverse transcribed it into cDNA to act as the sequencing template. Method: immunoSEQ multiplex PCR; TCRdb's copy keeps in-frame clones and lacks some. Here the sample spans a few hundred thousand clones, approximately 40% being singletons. Treatment of the sample: oral pan-JAK inhibitor, 5-10 mg twice daily.

The source is a human donor with alopecia areata. J is TRBJ1-4 and V is TRBV11-2, with 8 bases matching TRBD1. The sample here was CD4+ T cells sorted from blood, taken around week 36, from a patient treated with tofacitinib. CDR3 region: CASSVDRVVIGEKLFF. CDR3 nucleotide sequence: TGTGCCAGCAGCGTGGACAGGGTAGTCATCGGCGAAAAACTGTTTTTT.